Following are 8 T cell receptor beta chains from one sample sequenced in a study of T cells in Graves' hyperthyroidism and ophthalmopathy. Amplified regions were TCR beta CDR3 sequences from RNA transcripts. When the TCR CDR3 underwent first-round RT-PCR, the HTBI primer set was used. TCRdb re-called the multiplex PCR reads with MiXCR, one entry per CDR3 protein. The data contain 640,000 or so distinct CDR3 sequences, under 15% of them seen just once; the ten biggest clones take up 4% to 5.5%. The material sequenced was blood. These receptors were collected from a woman aged 40 to 50 with Graves' ophthalmopathy.

This clonotype was detected only a few times. The chain combines TRBV5-1 with TRBJ1-5, with D possibly TRBD1 on 6 matching bases. Per the germline V gene, CDR1 is SGHRS and CDR2 is YFSETQ. The CDR3 loop spans 13 amino acids. V was shortened by 1 base and J by 7 bases, with 9 bases between the two germline ends. Here the CDR3 reads CASSLRGDQPQHF. In DNA form, the CDR3 reads TGCGCCAGCAGCTTGAGGGGGGACCAGCCCCAGCATTTT.

Ten or more counts support this clonotype. V is TRBV6-5 and J is TRBJ1-5; D gene uncertain. CDR1 is MNHEY and CDR2 is SVGAGI in the germline V gene. This CDR3 is 16 amino acids long. Between the trimmed V and J ends, which lost 6 bases and 0 bases, there was a span of 15 bases. The CDR3 DNA follows: TGTGCCAGCAGGTCGGGCAGGCACCATAGCAATCAGCCCCAGCATTTT. It specifies CASRSGRHHSNQPQHF.

This clonotype was picked up many times. CDR3 coding DNA: TGTGCCAGCAGTTTAATACGAGGGTCAAGCTCCTACGAGCAGTACTTC. This encodes CASSLIRGSSSYEQYF. The chain carries TRBV12-3 or TRBV12-4 and TRBJ2-7; a possible D gene is TRBD2 (5 bases). Trimming stripped 2 bases from V and 0 bases from J, with 14 bases between. The CDR3 has 16 amino acids.

This clonotype was counted many times. The genes are TRBV28 and TRBJ1-3; TRBD1 might be the D (5 bases). Trimming removed 3 bases from V and 2 bases from J, with 11 bases in between. CDR3 size: 15 residues. Germline CDR1 and CDR2: MDHEN and SYDVKM. CDR3 sequence (DNA): TGTGCCAGCAGTTTTGGGGGAAGGCCTGGAAACACCATATATTTT. Protein product: CASSFGGRPGNTIYF.

The table lists this clonotype with many counts. The chain combines TRBV7-3 with TRBJ2-5; TRBD1 or TRBD2 may be the D gene (5 bases each). This CDR3 region has 16 residues. Germline loops: CDR1 SGHTA, CDR2 FQGTGA. V was clipped by 0 bases and J by 7 bases, with 18 bases between them. The CDR3: CASSLTSTSYGGTQYF. The DNA for the CDR3 is TGTGCCAGCAGCTTAACTTCCACCTCCTATGGGGGGACCCAGTACTTC.

This clonotype came up many times. The chain employs TRBV19 and TRBJ1-1; no reliable D call. V was shortened by 5 bases and J by 0 bases, with 7 bases between the two germline ends. Germline CDR1 reads LNHDA; CDR2 reads SQIVND (reference sequence). The CDR3 is 13 residues long. CDR3 region: CASSGRLNTEAFF. The CDR3 nucleotides read TGTGCCAGTAGTGGACGGTTGAACACTGAAGCTTTCTTT. The entire variable domain, with the rest obtained from reference TRBV19 and TRBJ1-1, is as follows: DGGITQSPKYLFRKEGQNVTLSCEQNLNHDAMYWYRQDPGQGLRLIYYSQIVNDFQKGDIAEGYSVSREKKESFPLTVTSAQKNPTAFYLCASSGRLNTEAFFGQGTRLTVV.

This clonotype showed up many times. The genes are TRBV7-2 and TRBJ2-5; D uncertain. V lost 5 bases, J lost 0 bases, and 4 bases lay in between. Per germline, CDR1 SGHTA and CDR2 FQGNSA. This CDR3 contains 12 residues. The CDR3 DNA sequence: TGTGCCAGCAGCCGGTACCAAGAGACCCAGTACTTC. Its translation: CASSRYQETQYF.

This clonotype was found many times. The chain is built from TRBV28 and TRBJ1-5; 8 nucleotides agree with TRBD1. V dropped 7 bases and J dropped 6; count of bases not matched to a gene: 11. The CDR3 extends over 15 amino acids. The V gene's germline CDR1 is MDHEN and CDR2 SYDVKM. The CDR3 reads CASNARQGPRQPQHF. The CDR3 DNA follows: TGTGCCAGCAACGCCCGACAGGGGCCTCGTCAGCCCCAGCATTTT.